These 7 T cell receptor beta chains came from one sample sequenced in a study of CD4 T cells in relation to SARS-CoV-2 and coronaviruses. Assay used: immunoSEQ multiplex PCR; TCRdb lists only in-frame clones, some missing. The sample holds 60,000 to 85,000 clones, more than 85% seen once. CD4+ T cells from unexposed donors were obtained before the COVID-19 pandemic (2011-2018). The specimen was naive CD4+ T cells from PBMCs. The subset is: naive CD4+ T cells isolated by negative enrichment. Receptors were obtained from a human donor in good health.

This chain joins TRBV6-2 or TRBV6-3 and TRBJ1-2; the D gene is possibly TRBD1 (6 bases). There are 15 residues in the CDR3. Germline assignment: CDR1 MNHEY and CDR2 SVGEGT. Trimming stripped 0 bases from V and 8 bases from J, with 16 bases between. For the CDR3, the DNA is TGTGCCAGCAGTTACTCGGCGGGGGCCGGCTCCGGCTACACCTTC. It codes for CASSYSAGAGSGYTF.

V and J are TRBV5-1 and TRBJ2-4; 15 bases agree with TRBD2. The V segment lost 4 bases and the J segment 4 bases; nucleotides outside the gene matches: 3. This CDR3 spans 16 amino acids. Germline V gene sequence: CDR1 SGHRS, CDR2 YFSETQ. In DNA form, the CDR3 reads TGCGCCAGCAGCCTCGGGACTAGCGGGAGGAAAAACATTCAGTACTTC. Its protein product is CASSLGTSGRKNIQYF.

The genes are TRBV28 and TRBJ1-4; TRBD1 matches 10 bases. The CDR3 totals 16 residues. Trimming at V came to 3 bases and at J to 5 bases, leaving 6 bases not matched to a gene. Germline assignment: CDR1 MDHEN and CDR2 SYDVKM. CDR3 residues: CASSLRPGQGNEKLFF. The CDR3 region has the DNA TGTGCCAGCAGTTTGCGTCCGGGACAGGGGAATGAAAAACTGTTTTTT.

This chain links TRBV18 with TRBJ1-1; 8 bases line up with TRBD1. The CDR3 consists of 16 residues. Germline V gene lookup returns CDR1 KGHSH and CDR2 LQKENI. The V segment lost 3 bases and the J segment 3 bases; nucleotides outside the gene matches: 9. The CDR3 nucleotides are TGTGCCAGCTCACCTTCGAACAGGGGGGCTCACACTGAAGCTTTCTTT. Translating gives CASSPSNRGAHTEAFF.

The V call is TRBV18, the J call TRBJ2-5, with 9 bases fitting TRBD1. Trimming took 4 bases from V and 4 from J; bases not matched to a gene: 7. From germline, CDR1 is KGHSH and CDR2 LQKENI. The CDR3 has 15 amino acids. Here the CDR3 reads CASSLDTGGGETQYF. In nucleotides, the CDR3 is TGTGCCAGCTCACTGGACACAGGGGGCGGAGAGACCCAGTACTTC.

This rearrangement joins TRBV2 to TRBJ2-7; TRBD2 is a possible D gene (5 bases). There are 14 residues in the CDR3. V lost 0 bases, J lost 4 bases, and 10 bases lay in between. The germline V gene encodes CDR1 SNHLY and CDR2 FYNNEI. CDR3 region: CASSEARGIYEQYF. As DNA, the CDR3 is TGTGCCAGCAGTGAAGCGAGAGGGATTTACGAGCAGTACTTC.

The rearrangement joins TRBV11-2 to TRBJ2-3, with D unclear. Germline V CDR1 and CDR2: SGHAT, FQNNGV. The CDR3 extends over 11 amino acids. Trimming cost V 8 bases and J 5 bases, with 8 bases left between them. CDR3 region: CASSRQDTQYF. The CDR3 nucleotides are TGTGCCAGCTCTCGCCAAGATACGCAGTATTTT.